Sequencing of this TCR beta chain was carried out in a study of blood T cell repertoires in COVID-19. As for the study in general: From the United States, Italy and Spain came samples of acute and convalescent COVID-19. T cells, B-cell-depleted T cells, or PBMCs provided the cDNA or gDNA that served as material.

The junction had 10 bases not matched to a gene; V was cut back by 3 bases and J by 6 bases. CDR1 is DFQATT, CDR2 SNEGSKA, per germline (reference sequence). CDR3 length equals 15 residues. In the original analysis: Amplifying reference gene primers gave estimates of nucleated cell counts. The data were produced by immunoSEQ multiplex PCR, yet TCRdb's version contains in-frame clones alone and is incomplete. The V and J calls and clone size were taken over from that table, and D and trimming were inferred from the DNA. The table shows about 50,000 clones, with about 92% occurring only once. The J gene is TRBJ1-5, the V gene TRBV20-1; TRBD1 matches at 8 bases. Sample: peripheral blood. This clonotype was obtained from a human donor in a cohort sampled during active COVID-19. The CDR3 nucleotides read TGCAGTGCTAGTTCCGGGACAGGAGAGGTTCAGCCCCAGCATTTT. It is translated as CSASSGTGEVQPQHF.